This TCR beta chain was sequenced for a study of cytomegalovirus exposure and HLA in healthy donors. Study findings and constraints: Excluded were some V segments that proved indistinguishable, including TRBV6-2 and TRBV6-3.

Regarding this clone: Its antigen is as yet unknown.

The PCR employed 60 Vbeta primers together with 13 Jbeta primers. Clones were read by immunoSEQ multiplex PCR, and TCRdb kept only the in-frame ones, dropping some. This sample has over 150,000 clones, with about four fifths found just once. CDR1 and CDR2 (germline): MDHEN, SYDVKM. V shed 5 bases and J shed 6 bases, with 17 bases lying between them. The CDR3 has 14 residues. The sequencing sample was made of PBMCs. The chain employs TRBV28 and TRBJ2-7; D possibly corresponds to TRBD2 (7 bases). The sequence derives from a man in his late teens or twenties in good health and CMV-seronegative. The CDR3: CASSEWGGAREQYV. DNA for the CDR3: TGTGCCAGCAGTGAATGGGGGGGGGCGCGCGAGCAGTACGTC.